The 14 T cell receptor beta chains below come from one sample, sequenced in a study of T cell repertoires in cytomegalovirus infection. TCRdb reprocessed the reads via MiXCR and lists one record per CDR3 protein. The data contain about 340,000 distinct CDR3 sequences, about 29% of them singletons. No antigen has been identified for these receptors. Source: cultured PBMCs, taken from culture after CMV antigen stimulation. Receptor source: a human donor in good health (CMV status not recorded). Some clones in this sample may be carry-over from other donors' samples.

The rearrangement uses TRBV4-1 and TRBJ2-1; the match to TRBD1 covers 7 bases. The junction had 6 bases not matched to a gene; V was cut back by 7 bases and J by 0 bases. CDR1 and CDR2 from the germline V gene are MGHRA and YSYEKL. The CDR3 extends over 15 amino acids. In DNA, the CDR3 is TGCGCCAGCACCTTGGACAGGAGCTCCTACAATGAGCAGTTCTTC. Translating it yields CASTLDRSSYNEQFF.

This clonotype was detected many times. V is TRBV7-2 and J is TRBJ2-2; the match to TRBD2 covers 13 bases. Germline V lookup: CDR1 SGHTA, CDR2 FQGNSA. Trimming at V came to 5 bases and at J to 7 bases, leaving 7 bases not matched to a gene. This CDR3 spans 16 amino acids. For the CDR3, the DNA is TGTGCCAGCAGCCCCGGACTAGCGGGAGAGGACGGGGAGCTGTTTTTT. This translates into CASSPGLAGEDGELFF.

A few counts support this clonotype. This rearrangement joins TRBV7-3 to TRBJ2-3, with D perhaps TRBD2 (5 bases). With 5 bases removed from V and 12 bases from J, the gap between germline ends came to 18 bases. This CDR3 is 13 amino acids long. CDR1 is SGHTA, CDR2 FQGTGA, per germline. The CDR3 sequence: CASSRASWETQYF. Here the CDR3 DNA reads TGTGCCAGCAGCCGCGCGTCCTGGGAGACACAGTATTTT.

This sequence joins TRBV20-1 and TRBJ2-3, with a tentative D call TRBD1 (5 bases). The CDR3 has 14 amino acids. Deletions cut 6 bases from V and 1 base from J, with 14 bases between. Per the germline V gene, CDR1 is DFQATT and CDR2 is SNEGSKA (reference sequence). The CDR3 DNA sequence: TGCAGTGCGGGGCCCGGAGCCCGCACAGATACGCAGTATTTT. Protein sequence: CSAGPGARTDTQYF.

V and J are TRBV24-1 and TRBJ2-1, with TRBD1 as a possible D gene (6 bases). With 0 bases removed from V and 0 bases from J, the gap between germline ends came to 14 bases. CDR1 is KGHDR, CDR2 SFDVKD, per germline. This CDR3 has 18 residues. The CDR3 DNA follows: TGTGCCACCAGTGATTTGGGCAGGGACACCATCTCCTACAATGAGCAGTTCTTC. Its protein product is CATSDLGRDTISYNEQFF.

V gene TRBV20-1 combines with J gene TRBJ1-1; maybe TRBD1 (5 bases). This CDR3 comprises 16 residues. The germline V gene has CDR1 DFQATT and CDR2 SNEGSKA (reference sequence). The V gene lost 0 bases and the J gene lost 4 bases, with 18 bases spanning the gap. The CDR3 DNA reads TGCAGTGCTAGAGATCTCGTGACCCAGGGTGGCACTGAAGCTTTCTTT. It is translated as CSARDLVTQGGTEAFF.

The genes are TRBV7-2 and TRBJ2-5, with D possibly called TRBD1 or TRBD2 (5 bases each). With 5 bases removed from V and 5 bases from J, the gap between germline ends came to 18 bases. The germline V gene has CDR1 SGHTA and CDR2 FQGNSA. The CDR3 is made up of 15 amino acids. CDR3 bases: TGTGCCAGCAGCCTCGGGACCTCGGGTTGGGAGACCCAGTACTTC. Translated, it gives CASSLGTSGWETQYF. The whole variable domain, remainder taken from reference TRBV7-2 and TRBJ2-5, is GAGVSQSPSNKVTEKGKDVELRCDPISGHTALYWYRQSLGQGLEFLIYFQGNSAPDKSGLPSDRFSAERTGGSVSTLTIQRTQQEDSAVYLCASSLGTSGWETQYFGPGTRLLVL.

This chain joins TRBV7-9 and TRBJ2-3; 11 bases align to TRBD2. The CDR3 is made up of 14 amino acids. Germline lookup yields CDR1 SEHNR and CDR2 FQNEAQ (reference sequence). The ends lost 5 bases at V and 7 bases at J; junction bases unmatched: 5. This CDR3 reads CASSGSGGANTQYF. The DNA for the CDR3 is TGTGCCAGCAGCGGTAGCGGGGGGGCCAATACGCAGTATTTT.

V usage is TRBV7-8 and J usage is TRBJ1-1, with 8 bases lining up with TRBD1. The ends lost 1 base at V and 7 bases at J; junction bases unmatched: 5. CDR1 and CDR2 (germline): SGHVS, FQNEAQ. The CDR3 extends over 14 amino acids. The CDR3 reads CASSLVGQGGEAFF. For the CDR3, the DNA is TGTGCCAGCAGCTTAGTAGGACAGGGCGGTGAAGCTTTCTTT.

The J gene is TRBJ2-1, the V gene TRBV15; TRBD2 matches 10 bases. This CDR3 is built from 16 residues. V lost 2 bases and J lost 6; bases outside the gene matches: 7. Germline V CDR1 and CDR2: LNHNV, YYDKDF (reference sequence). CDR3 nucleotides: TGTGCCACCAGCAGATTCGGGCTAGCGGGGGCCAATGAGCAGTTCTTC. Translation: CATSRFGLAGANEQFF.

This clonotype occurred many times. J is TRBJ2-1 and V is TRBV7-2, with D unclear. The germline V and J ends were trimmed by 6 bases and 8 bases, with 14 bases remaining between them. This CDR3 has 13 residues. Looked up from germline, CDR1 is SGHTA and CDR2 is FQGNSA. The CDR3, as DNA: TGTGCCAGCAGTTCCCCGGCCCGCCATGAGCAGTTCTTC. It translates to CASSSPARHEQFF.

This clonotype was counted many times. The chain is built from TRBV27 and TRBJ1-2, with D hard to call. CDR1 is MNHEY and CDR2 is SMNVEV in the germline V gene (reference sequence). This CDR3 contains 13 residues. Trimming took off 6 bases at V and 8 bases at J, with 16 bases between the two ends. The CDR3 spells CASSTRPGVGYTF. The CDR3, as DNA: TGTGCCAGCAGCACAAGGCCCGGGGTAGGCTACACCTTC.

V is TRBV12-3 or TRBV12-4 and J is TRBJ2-1; 12 bases map to TRBD1. V dropped 5 bases and J dropped 8; count of bases not matched to a gene: 10. The CDR3 runs 16 residues. The CDR3 protein is CASSTPGQGATDEQFF. The CDR3 nucleotides are TGTGCCAGCAGTACTCCGGGACAGGGGGCAACGGATGAGCAGTTCTTC.

This chain uses TRBV20-1 with TRBJ2-7; the D gene is possibly TRBD1 (6 bases). The V and J ends lost 5 bases and 5 bases respectively, with 16 bases between them. CDR3 size: 13 residues. Germline CDR1 DFQATT, CDR2 SNEGSKA (reference sequence). CDR3 sequence reads: CSAFSQTGHEQYF. CDR3 nucleotides: TGCAGTGCTTTCTCTCAGACAGGACACGAGCAGTACTTC.